This T cell receptor beta chain was identified during a study of regulatory T cells in long-lasting Graves disease. This clonotype was observed many times. What it binds is unknown. Time point meaning: newly diagnosed GD, antithyroid drugs for less than 3 months. Preparation of the TCR library used RNA extracted from PBMCs. Patients were enrolled at an endocrinology department in Xi'an, China. Germline-derived CDR1 and CDR2 are DFQATT and SNEGSKA (reference sequence). After removal of 0 bases from V and 5 bases from J, the junction contained 6 bases not matched to a gene. This CDR3 spans 16 amino acids. Study results and limitations: TCR diversity was lower in persistent Graves' patients (versus newly diagnosed ones). Persistent disease preferred TRBV28, TRBJ1-2 and TRBJ2-5; new disease, TRBV20-1 and TRBJ2-1.

TCR beta libraries were built with iRepertoire HTBI primers and Arm-PCR of CDR3 regions. MiXCR, applied by TCRdb to the multiplex PCR reads, yields one record per CDR3 protein. The sample yields over 350,000 distinct CDR3 sequences, about 14% seen once. These data are also associated with another study on T cells in Graves' hyperthyroidism and ophthalmopathy. As that report states: During a first-round RT-PCR of the TCR CDR3, the HTBI primer set was used.

The genes are TRBV20-1 and TRBJ2-1, with 11 positions matching TRBD2. The sequence was obtained from a woman aged 50 to 60 with Graves disease. The specimen was peripheral blood mononuclear cells (PBMCs), collected at new diagnosis, from a patient treated with antithyroid drugs. CDR3 residues: CSARDHSGRGNNEQFF. The CDR3 nucleotides read TGCAGTGCTAGAGACCATAGCGGGAGGGGAAACAATGAGCAGTTCTTC.